This T cell receptor beta chain was profiled in a study of blood T cell repertoires in COVID-19 (dated by TCRdb to about 2020). In the study overall: The collaborator samples originated in the United States, Italy and Spain and spanned the acute and convalescent phases of COVID-19. The dataset comprised deeply sampled blood TCRbeta repertoires from subjects exposed to, actively infected with, or recovered from COVID-19. The prospective study material was composed of cDNA or gDNA derived from T cells, B-cell-depleted T cells, or PBMCs. Samples were obtained from the ongoing ImmuneRACE study (first 160 participants) and from approximately 1,200 subjects provided by 6 global collaborators. The repertoires were released in a freely available public database intended as a resource for research on the immune response to SARS-CoV-2. A de-identified subject ID, COVID-19 status, age in years and sex were almost always included in the sample metadata. Where HLA class I and class II types were available, the types were taken from metadata supplied by the sample provider, not from assay-based typing.

Collaborating institutions collected whole blood in K2EDTA tubes following their own protocols. For TCRbeta analysis, collaborators shipped samples in one of three forms: frozen whole blood, isolated PBMCs, or DNA extracted from either of those sample types. TCRbeta CDR3 regions were amplified from genomic DNA by means of the immunoSEQ Assay, a bias-controlled multiplex PCR. The paper's processing steps were these. The number of nucleated cells in each sample was estimated from the amplification of reference gene primers within the assay. To quantify the absolute abundance of each unique TCRbeta CDR3 rearrangement, sequence reads were collapsed and filtered. Productive Simpson clonality was computed per sample as the square root of Simpson's diversity index over productive rearrangements. This is the immuneACCESS table as TCRdb keeps it, with only in-frame sequences that have V and J called. A part of the clones is gone; compared with another copy, unresolved V genes explain less than half, and the rest is unexplained. V and J calls and clone size follow that table, whereas D and trimming were derived from the DNA. The table for this sample lists 130,000 to 150,000 clones; approximately 80% of them were counted only once. The leading ten clones occupy 5.5% to 7% of the sample.

Beyond this particular receptor, the publication reports: Clinical and demographic metadata were provided uncurated, with the amount varying by source and participant.

This clone qualifies as medium-sized (0.01 to 0.1%). Its antigen is not yet known. Qualities for individual bases were not recorded, and no much larger clone is one base off. The CDR3 contains 17 residues, cysteine and phenylalanine counted. The retained sequence is limited to the CDR3, 51 bases, with the frame set at the first base. Reading the germline V gene (reference sequence) gives CDR1 SGHKS and CDR2 YYEKEE. V sheds 1 base and J sheds 0 bases, leaving 11 bases between their ends. The receptor was derived from a human donor in a cohort sampled during active COVID-19. The chain uses TRBV5-5 and TRBJ1-6, with no reliable assignment of the D segment. Sequencing was done on a sample of peripheral blood. The nucleotide sequence reads TGTGCCAGCAGCTTGTGGGGAGTTAGCTCCTATAATTCACCCCTCCACTTT. Protein translation: CASSLWGVSSYNSPLHF.